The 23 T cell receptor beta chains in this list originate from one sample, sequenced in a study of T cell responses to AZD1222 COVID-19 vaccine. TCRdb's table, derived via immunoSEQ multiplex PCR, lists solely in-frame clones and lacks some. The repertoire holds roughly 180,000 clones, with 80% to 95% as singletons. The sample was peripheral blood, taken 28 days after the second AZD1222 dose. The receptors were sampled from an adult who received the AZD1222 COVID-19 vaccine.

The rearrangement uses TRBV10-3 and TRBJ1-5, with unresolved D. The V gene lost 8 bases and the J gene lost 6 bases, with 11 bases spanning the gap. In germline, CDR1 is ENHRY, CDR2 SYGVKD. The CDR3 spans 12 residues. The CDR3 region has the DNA TGTGCCATCGGGCAAGGGAGTCAGCCCCAGCATTTT. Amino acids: CAIGQGSQPQHF.

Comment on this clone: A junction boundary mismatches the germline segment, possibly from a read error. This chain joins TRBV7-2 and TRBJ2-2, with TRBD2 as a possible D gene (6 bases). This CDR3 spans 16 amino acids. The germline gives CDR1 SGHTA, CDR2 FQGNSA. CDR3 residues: CASSLANLVNTGELFF. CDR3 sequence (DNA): TGTGCCAGCAGCCTAGCGAACCTAGTAAACACCGGGGAGCTGTTTTTT.

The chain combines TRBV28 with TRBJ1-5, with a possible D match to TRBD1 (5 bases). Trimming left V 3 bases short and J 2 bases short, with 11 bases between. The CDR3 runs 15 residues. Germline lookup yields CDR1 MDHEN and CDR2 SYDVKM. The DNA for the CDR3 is TGTGCCAGCAGTTTTCAGAGCAGGGGCAATCAGCCCCAGCATTTT. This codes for CASSFQSRGNQPQHF.

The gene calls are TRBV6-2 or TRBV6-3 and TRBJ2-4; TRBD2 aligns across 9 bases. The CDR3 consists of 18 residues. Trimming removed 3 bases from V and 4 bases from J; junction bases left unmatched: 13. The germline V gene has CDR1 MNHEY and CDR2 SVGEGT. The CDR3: CASSYTSIAGAPKNIQYF. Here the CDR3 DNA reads TGTGCCAGCAGTTATACTTCCATAGCGGGAGCCCCAAAAAACATTCAGTACTTC.

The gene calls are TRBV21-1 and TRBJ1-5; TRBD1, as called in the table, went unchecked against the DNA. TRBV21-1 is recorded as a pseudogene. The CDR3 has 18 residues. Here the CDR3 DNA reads TGTGCCAGCATCCTAAATTGGTCGTTGCAGGGGGGAGGTCAGCCCCAGCATTTT. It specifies CASILNWSLQGGGQPQHF.

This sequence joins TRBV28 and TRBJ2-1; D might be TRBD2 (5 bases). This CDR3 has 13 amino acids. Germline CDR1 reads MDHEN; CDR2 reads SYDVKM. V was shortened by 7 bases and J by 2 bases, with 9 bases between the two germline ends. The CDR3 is CASTSSTYNEQFF. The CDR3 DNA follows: TGTGCCAGCACTAGCTCGACCTACAATGAGCAGTTCTTC.

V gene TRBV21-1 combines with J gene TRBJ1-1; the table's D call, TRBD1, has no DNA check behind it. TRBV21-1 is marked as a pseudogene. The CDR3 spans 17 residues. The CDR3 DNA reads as TGTGCCAGCAGCGCGCACAGGGGATCCGACGAGAACACTGAAGCTTTCTTT. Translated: CASSAHRGSDENTEAFF.

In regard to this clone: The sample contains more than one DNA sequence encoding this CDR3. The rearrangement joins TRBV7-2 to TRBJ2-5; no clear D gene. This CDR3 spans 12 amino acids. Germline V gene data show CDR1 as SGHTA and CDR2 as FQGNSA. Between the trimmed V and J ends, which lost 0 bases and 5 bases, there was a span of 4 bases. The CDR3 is CASSLALETQYF. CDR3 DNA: TGTGCCAGCAGCTTAGCTCTCGAGACCCAGTACTTC.

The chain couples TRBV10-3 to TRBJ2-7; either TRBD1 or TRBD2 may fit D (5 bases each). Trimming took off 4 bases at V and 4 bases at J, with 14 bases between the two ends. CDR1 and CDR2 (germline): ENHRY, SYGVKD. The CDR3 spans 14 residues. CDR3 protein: CAISVVLGDYEQYF. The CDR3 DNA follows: TGTGCCATCAGTGTGGTTCTGGGGGATTACGAGCAGTACTTC.

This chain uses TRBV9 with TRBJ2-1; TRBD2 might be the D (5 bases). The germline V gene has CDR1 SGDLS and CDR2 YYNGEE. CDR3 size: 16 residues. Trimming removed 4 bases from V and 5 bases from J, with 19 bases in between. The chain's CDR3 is CASSPARRPPHNEQFF. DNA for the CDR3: TGTGCCAGCAGCCCCGCCAGGAGGCCTCCCCACAATGAGCAGTTCTTC.

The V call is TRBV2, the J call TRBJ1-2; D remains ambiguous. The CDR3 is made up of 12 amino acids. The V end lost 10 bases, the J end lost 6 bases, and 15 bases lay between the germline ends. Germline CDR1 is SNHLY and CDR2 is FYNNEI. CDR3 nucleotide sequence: TGTGCCACCGTCATCAACCGCGATGGCTACACCTTC. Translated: CATVINRDGYTF.

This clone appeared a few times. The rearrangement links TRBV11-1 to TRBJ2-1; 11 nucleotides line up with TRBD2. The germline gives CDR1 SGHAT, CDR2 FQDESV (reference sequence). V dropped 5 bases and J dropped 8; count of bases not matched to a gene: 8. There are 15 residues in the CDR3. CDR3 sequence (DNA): TGTGCCAGCAGCCACACTAGCGGGAGTTCGTATGAGCAGTTCTTC. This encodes CASSHTSGSSYEQFF. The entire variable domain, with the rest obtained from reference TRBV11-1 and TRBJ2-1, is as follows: EAEVAQSPRYKITEKSQAVAFWCDPISGHATLYWYRQILGQGPELLVQFQDESVVDDSQLPKDRFSAERLKGVDSTLKIQPAELGDSAMYLCASSHTSGSSYEQFFGPGTRLTVL.

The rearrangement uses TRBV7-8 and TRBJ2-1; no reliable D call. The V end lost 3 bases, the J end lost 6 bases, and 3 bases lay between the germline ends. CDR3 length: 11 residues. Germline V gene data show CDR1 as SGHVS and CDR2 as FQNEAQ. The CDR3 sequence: CASSFFNEQFF. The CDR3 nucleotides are TGTGCCAGCAGCTTTTTCAATGAGCAGTTCTTC.

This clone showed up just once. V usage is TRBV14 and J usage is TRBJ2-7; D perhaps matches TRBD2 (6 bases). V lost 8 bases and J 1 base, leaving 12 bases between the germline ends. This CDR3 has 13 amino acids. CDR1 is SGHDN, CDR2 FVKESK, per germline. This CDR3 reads CASGTDGSYEQYF. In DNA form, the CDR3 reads TGTGCCAGCGGGACTGACGGATCCTACGAGCAGTACTTC.

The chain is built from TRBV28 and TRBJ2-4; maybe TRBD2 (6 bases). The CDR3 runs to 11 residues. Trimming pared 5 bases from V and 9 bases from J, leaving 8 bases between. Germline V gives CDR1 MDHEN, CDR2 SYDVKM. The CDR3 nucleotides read TGTGCCAGCAGTCTGGGGGGCATTCAGTACTTC. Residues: CASSLGGIQYF.

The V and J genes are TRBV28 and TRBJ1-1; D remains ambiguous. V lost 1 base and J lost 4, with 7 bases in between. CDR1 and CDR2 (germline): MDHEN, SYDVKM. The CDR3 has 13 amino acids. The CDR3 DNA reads TGTGCCAGCAGTTTATTAGGTTCCACTGAAGCTTTCTTT. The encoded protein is CASSLLGSTEAFF. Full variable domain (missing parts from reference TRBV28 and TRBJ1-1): DVKVTQSSRYLVKRTGEKVFLECVQDMDHENMFWYRQDPGLGLRLIYFSYDVKMKEKGDIPEGYSVSREKKERFSLILESASTNQTSMYLCASSLLGSTEAFFGQGTRLTVV.

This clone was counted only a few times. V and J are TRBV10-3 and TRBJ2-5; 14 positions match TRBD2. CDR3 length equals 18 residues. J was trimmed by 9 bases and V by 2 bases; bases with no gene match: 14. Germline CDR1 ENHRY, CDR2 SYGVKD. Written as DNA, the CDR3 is TGTGCCATCAGTGAGGGGGTAGGAGGACTAGCGGGAGGCCGGGCCCAGTACTTC. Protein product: CAISEGVGGLAGGRAQYF.

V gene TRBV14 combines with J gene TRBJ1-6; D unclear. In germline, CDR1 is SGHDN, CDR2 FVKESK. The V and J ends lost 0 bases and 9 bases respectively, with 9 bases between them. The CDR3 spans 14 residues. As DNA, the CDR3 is TGTGCCAGCAGCCAAGATGGAACTGGTTCACCCCTCCACTTT. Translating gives CASSQDGTGSPLHF.

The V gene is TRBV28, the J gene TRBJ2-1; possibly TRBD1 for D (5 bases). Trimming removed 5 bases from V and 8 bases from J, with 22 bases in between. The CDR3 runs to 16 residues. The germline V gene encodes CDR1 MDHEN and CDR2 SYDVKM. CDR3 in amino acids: CASSAPGPTRSDEQFF. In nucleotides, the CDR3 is TGTGCCAGCAGTGCCCCAGGGCCTACCCGCTCGGATGAGCAGTTCTTC.

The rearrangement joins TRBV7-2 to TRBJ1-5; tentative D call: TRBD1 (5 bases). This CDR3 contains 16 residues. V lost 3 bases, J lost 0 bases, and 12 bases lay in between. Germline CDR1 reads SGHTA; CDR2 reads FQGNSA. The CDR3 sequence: CASSLLGPLSNQPQHF. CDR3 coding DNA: TGTGCCAGCAGCTTGTTGGGGCCGCTTAGCAATCAGCCCCAGCATTTT.

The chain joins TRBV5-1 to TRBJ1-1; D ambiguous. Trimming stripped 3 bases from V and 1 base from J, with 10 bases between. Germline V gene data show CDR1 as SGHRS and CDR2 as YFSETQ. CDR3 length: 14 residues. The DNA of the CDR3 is TGCGCCAGCAGCTACCAGACAACGAACACTGAAGCTTTCTTT. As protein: CASSYQTTNTEAFF.

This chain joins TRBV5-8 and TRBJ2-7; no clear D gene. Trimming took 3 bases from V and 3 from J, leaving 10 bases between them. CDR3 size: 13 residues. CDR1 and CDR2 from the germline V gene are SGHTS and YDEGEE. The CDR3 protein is CASSSGTHYEQYF. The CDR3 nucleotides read TGTGCCAGCAGCTCGGGCACTCACTACGAGCAGTACTTC.

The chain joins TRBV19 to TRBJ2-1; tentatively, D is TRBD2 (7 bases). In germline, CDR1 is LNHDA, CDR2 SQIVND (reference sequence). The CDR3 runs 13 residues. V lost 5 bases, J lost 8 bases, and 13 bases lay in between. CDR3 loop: CASSGRGRDEQFF. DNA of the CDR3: TGTGCCAGTAGTGGGAGGGGGAGGGATGAGCAGTTCTTC.